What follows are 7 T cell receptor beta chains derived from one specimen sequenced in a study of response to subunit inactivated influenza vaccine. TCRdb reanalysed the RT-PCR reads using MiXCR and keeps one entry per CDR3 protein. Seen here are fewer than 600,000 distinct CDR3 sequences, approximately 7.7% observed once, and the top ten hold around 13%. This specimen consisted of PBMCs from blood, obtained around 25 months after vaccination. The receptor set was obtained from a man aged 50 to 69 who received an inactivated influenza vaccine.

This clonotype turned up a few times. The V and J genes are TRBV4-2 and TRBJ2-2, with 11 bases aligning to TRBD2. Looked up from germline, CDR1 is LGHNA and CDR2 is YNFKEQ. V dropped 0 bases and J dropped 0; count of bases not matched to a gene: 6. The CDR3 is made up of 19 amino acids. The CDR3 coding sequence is TGTGCCAGCAGCCAAGATCTAGCGGGGGGCAGGGCGAACACCGGGGAGCTGTTTTTT. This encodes CASSQDLAGGRANTGELFF.

The CDR3 DNA is TGCAGTGCTAGAGTTGGGGTTCCAACAGATACGCAGTATTTT. The encoded protein is CSARVGVPTDTQYF. J is TRBJ2-3 and V is TRBV20-1; no definite D call. Trimming removed 1 base from V and 3 bases from J, with 11 bases in between. The CDR3 length is 14 residues. CDR1 is DFQATT and CDR2 is SNEGSKA in the germline V gene (reference sequence).

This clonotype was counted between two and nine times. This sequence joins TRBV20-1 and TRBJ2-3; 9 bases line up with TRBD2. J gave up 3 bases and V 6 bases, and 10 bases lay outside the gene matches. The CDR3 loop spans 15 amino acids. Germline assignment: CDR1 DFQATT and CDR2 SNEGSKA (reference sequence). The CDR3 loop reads CSANRGSGSTDTQYF. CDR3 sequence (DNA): TGCAGTGCAAACAGGGGTAGCGGGAGTACAGATACGCAGTATTTT.

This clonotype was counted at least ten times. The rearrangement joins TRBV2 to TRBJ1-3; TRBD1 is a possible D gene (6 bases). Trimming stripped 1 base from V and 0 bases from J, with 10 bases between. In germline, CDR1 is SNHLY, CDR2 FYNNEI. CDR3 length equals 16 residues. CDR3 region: CASSEGRGLSGNTIYF. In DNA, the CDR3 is TGTGCCAGCAGTGAAGGCAGGGGACTCTCTGGAAACACCATATATTTT.

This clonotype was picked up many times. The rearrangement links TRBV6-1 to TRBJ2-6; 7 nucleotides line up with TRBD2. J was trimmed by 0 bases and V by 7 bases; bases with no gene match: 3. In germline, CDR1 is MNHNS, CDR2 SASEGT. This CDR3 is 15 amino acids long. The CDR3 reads CASTWGGSGANVLTF. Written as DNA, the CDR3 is TGTGCCAGCACCTGGGGGGGCTCTGGGGCCAACGTCCTGACTTTC.

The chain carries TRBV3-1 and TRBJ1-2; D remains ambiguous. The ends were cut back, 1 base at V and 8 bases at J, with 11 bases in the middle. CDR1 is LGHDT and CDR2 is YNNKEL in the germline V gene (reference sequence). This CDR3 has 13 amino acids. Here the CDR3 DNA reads TGTGCCAGCAGCCAAGGGACCTGGAGGGGCTACACCTTC. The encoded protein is CASSQGTWRGYTF.

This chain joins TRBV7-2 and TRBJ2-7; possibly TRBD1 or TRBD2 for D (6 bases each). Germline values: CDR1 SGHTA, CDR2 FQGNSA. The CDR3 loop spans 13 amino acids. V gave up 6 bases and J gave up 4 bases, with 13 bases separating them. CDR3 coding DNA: TGTGCCAGCAGTGTCGGGGGCCCGTACGAGCAGTACTTC. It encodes CASSVGGPYEQYF.